The sequence of this T cell receptor (beta chain) was determined in a study of T cells in Graves' hyperthyroidism and ophthalmopathy. The V gene's germline CDR1 is MGHRA and CDR2 YSYEKL. Trimming stripped 2 bases from V and 0 bases from J, with 11 bases between. The CDR3 runs to 16 residues. Amplification yielded TCR beta CDR3 regions, with RNA transcripts as the source. The primer set for the first-round RT-PCR of the TCR CDR3 was HTBI. TCRdb processed the multiplex PCR reads anew with MiXCR; each CDR3 protein has one entry. The sample yields 490,000 or so distinct CDR3 sequences, roughly 23% seen once.

Sequencing was carried out using blood. The J gene is TRBJ2-1, the V gene TRBV4-1; D may be TRBD1 or TRBD2 (5 bases each). The sequence came from a woman in her sixties or seventies with Graves' ophthalmopathy. The DNA for the CDR3 is TGCGCCAGCAGCCAACCGGGGCTGAGCTCCTACAATGAGCAGTTCTTC. Its translation: CASSQPGLSSYNEQFF.